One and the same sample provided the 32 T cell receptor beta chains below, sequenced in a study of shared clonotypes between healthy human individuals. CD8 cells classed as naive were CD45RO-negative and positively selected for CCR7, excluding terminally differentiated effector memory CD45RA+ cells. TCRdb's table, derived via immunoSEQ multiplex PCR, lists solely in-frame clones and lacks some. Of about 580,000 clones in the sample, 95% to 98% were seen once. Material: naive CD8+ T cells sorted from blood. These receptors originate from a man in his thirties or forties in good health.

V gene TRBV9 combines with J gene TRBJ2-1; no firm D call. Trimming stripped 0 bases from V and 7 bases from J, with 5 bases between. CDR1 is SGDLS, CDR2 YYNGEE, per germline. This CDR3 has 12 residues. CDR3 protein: CASSVVSNEQFF. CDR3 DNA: TGTGCCAGCAGCGTAGTGTCTAATGAGCAGTTCTTC.

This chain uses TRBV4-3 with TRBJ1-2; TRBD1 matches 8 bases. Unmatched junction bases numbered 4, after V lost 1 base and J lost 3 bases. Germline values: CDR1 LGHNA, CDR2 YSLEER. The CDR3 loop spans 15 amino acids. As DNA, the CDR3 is TGCGCCAGCAGCCAAGGAGGACAGGGACACTATGGCTACACCTTC. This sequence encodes CASSQGGQGHYGYTF.

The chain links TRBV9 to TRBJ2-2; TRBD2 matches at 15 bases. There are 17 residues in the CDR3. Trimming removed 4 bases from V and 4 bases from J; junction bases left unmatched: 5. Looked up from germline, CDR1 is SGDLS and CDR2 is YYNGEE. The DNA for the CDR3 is TGTGCCAGCAGCTCTAGGACTAGCGGGAGGGTCACCGGGGAGCTGTTTTTT. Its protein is CASSSRTSGRVTGELFF.

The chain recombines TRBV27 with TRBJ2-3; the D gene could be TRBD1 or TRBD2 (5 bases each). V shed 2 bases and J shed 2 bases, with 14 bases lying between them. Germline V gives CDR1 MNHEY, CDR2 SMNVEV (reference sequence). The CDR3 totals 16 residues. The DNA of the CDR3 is TGTGCCAGCAGTTTAGGGACCTTTCACCCCACAGATACGCAGTATTTT. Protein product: CASSLGTFHPTDTQYF.

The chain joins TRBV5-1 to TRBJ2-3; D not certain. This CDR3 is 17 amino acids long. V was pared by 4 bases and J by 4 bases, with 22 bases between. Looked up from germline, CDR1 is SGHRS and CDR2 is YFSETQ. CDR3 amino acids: CASSPATGPPGADTQYF. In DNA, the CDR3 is TGCGCCAGCAGCCCGGCAACCGGGCCACCCGGAGCAGATACGCAGTATTTT.

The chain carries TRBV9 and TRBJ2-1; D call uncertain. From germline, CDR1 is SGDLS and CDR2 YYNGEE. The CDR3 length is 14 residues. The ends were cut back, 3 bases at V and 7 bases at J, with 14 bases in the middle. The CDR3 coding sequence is TGTGCCAGCAGCGATGGTAGAAGGATGAATGAGCAGTTCTTC. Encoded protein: CASSDGRRMNEQFF.

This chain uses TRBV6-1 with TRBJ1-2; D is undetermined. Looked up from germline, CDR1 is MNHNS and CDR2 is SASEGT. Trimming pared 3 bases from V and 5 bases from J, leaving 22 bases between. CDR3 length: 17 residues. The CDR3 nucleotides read TGTGCCAGCAGTGATGAGGCAGGCGAGGGTTTGTATTATGGCTACACCTTC. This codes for CASSDEAGEGLYYGYTF.

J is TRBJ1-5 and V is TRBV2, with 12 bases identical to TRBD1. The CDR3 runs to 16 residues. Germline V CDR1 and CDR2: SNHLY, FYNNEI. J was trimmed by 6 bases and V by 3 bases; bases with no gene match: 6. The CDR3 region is CASSDPGTGGVQPQHF. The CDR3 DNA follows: TGTGCCAGCAGTGACCCCGGGACAGGGGGCGTTCAGCCCCAGCATTTT.

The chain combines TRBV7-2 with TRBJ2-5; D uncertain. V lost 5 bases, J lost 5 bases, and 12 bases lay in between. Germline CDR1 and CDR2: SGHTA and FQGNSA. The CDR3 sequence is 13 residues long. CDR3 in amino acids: CASSPPPEETQYF. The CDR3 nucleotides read TGTGCCAGCAGCCCCCCACCAGAGGAGACCCAGTACTTC.

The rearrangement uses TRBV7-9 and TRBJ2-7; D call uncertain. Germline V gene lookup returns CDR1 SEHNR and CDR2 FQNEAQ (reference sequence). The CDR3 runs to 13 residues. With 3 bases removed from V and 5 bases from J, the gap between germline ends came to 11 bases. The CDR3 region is CASSFNQPDEQYF. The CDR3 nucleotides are TGTGCCAGCAGCTTCAACCAGCCGGACGAGCAGTACTTC.

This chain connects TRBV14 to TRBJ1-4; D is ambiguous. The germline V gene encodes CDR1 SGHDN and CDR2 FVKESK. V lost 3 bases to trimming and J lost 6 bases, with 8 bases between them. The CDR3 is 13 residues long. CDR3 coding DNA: TGTGCCAGCAGCCACGCACAGTATGAAAAACTGTTTTTT. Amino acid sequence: CASSHAQYEKLFF.

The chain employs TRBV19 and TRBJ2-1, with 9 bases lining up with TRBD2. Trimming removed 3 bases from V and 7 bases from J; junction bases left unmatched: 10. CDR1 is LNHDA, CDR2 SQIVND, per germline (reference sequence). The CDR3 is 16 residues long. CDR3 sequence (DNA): TGTGCCAGTAGTATTCTTGCGGGAGGGCCTTATAATGAGCAGTTCTTC. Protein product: CASSILAGGPYNEQFF.

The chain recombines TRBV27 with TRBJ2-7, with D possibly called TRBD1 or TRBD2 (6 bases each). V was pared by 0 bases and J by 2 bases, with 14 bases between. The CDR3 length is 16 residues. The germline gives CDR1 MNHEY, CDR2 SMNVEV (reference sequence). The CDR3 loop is CASSLSIGGGTYEQYF. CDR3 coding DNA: TGTGCCAGCAGTTTATCGATCGGAGGGGGGACCTACGAGCAGTACTTC.

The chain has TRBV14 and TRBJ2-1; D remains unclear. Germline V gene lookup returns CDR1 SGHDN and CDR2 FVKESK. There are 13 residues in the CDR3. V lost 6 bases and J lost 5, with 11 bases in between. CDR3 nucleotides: TGTGCCAGCAGAGCCGTTGGAAACAATGAGCAGTTCTTC. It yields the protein CASRAVGNNEQFF.

The CDR3, as DNA: TGTGCCAGCAGTTTTTGGATACAGACGAGCTCTGGAAACACCATATATTTT. Translated: CASSFWIQTSSGNTIYF. J is TRBJ1-3 and V is TRBV11-2; D remains unclear. The CDR3 has 17 amino acids. Per germline, CDR1 SGHAT and CDR2 FQNNGV. V was clipped by 6 bases and J by 0 bases, with 18 bases between them.

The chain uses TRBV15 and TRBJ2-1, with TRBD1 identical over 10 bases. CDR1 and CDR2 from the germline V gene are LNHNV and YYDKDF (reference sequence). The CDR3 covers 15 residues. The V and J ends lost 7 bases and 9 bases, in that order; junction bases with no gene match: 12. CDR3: CATIGEGQGLGEQFF. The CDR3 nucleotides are TGTGCCACCATTGGTGAGGGACAGGGGTTGGGTGAGCAGTTCTTC. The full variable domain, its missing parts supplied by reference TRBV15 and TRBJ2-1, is DAMVIQNPRYQVTQFGKPVTLSCSQTLNHNVMYWYQQKSSQAPKLLFHYYDKDFNNEADTPDNFQSRRPNTSFCFLDIRSPGLGDTAMYLCATIGEGQGLGEQFFGPGTRLTVL.

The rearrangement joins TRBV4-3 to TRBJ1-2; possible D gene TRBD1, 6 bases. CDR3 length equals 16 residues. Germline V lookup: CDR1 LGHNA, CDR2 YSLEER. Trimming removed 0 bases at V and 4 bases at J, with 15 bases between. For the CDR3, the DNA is TGCGCCAGCAGCCAAGATAGGCCAGGGGCTTTCTATGGCTACACCTTC. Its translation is CASSQDRPGAFYGYTF.

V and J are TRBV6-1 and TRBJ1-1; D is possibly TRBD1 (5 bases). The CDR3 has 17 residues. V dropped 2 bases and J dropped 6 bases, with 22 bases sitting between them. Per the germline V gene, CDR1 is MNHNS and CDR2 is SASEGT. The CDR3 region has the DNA TGTGCCAGCAGTGAATGGGCCCGGGGGGAAGAGGGCCCTGAAGCTTTCTTT. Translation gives CASSEWARGEEGPEAFF.

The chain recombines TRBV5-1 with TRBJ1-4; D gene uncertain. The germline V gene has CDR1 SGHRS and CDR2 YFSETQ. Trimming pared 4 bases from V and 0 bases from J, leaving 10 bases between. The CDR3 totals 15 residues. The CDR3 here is CASSLLSSTNEKLFF. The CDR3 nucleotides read TGCGCCAGCAGCCTACTATCTTCAACTAATGAAAAACTGTTTTTT.

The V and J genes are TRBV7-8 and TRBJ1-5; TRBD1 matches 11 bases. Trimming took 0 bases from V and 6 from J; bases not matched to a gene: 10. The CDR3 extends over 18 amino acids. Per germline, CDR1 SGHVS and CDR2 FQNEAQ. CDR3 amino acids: CASSLALGQGALIQPQHF. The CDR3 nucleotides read TGTGCCAGCAGCTTAGCCCTTGGACAGGGGGCATTAATTCAGCCCCAGCATTTT. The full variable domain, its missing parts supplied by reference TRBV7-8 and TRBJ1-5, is GAGVSQSPRYKVAKRGQDVALRCDPISGHVSLFWYQQALGQGPEFLTYFQNEAQLDKSGLPSDRFFAERPEGSVSTLKIQRTQQEDSAVYLCASSLALGQGALIQPQHFGDGTRLSIL.

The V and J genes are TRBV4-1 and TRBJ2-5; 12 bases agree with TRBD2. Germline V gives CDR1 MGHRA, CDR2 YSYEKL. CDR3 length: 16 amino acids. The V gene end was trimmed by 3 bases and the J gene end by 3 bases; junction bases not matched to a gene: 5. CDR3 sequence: CASSQASGRGEETQYF. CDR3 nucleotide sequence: TGCGCCAGCAGCCAGGCTAGCGGGAGGGGTGAAGAGACCCAGTACTTC.

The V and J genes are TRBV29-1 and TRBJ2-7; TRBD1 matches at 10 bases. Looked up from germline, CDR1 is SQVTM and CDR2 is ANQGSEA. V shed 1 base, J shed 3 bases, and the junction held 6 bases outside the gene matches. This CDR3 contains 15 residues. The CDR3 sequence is CSVEVVGQGGYEQYF. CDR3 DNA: TGCAGCGTTGAAGTGGTAGGACAGGGGGGCTACGAGCAGTACTTC.

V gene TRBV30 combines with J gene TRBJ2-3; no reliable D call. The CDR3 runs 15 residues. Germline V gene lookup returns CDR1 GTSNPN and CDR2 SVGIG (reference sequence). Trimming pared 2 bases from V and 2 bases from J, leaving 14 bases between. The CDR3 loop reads CAWSLNLEYTDTQYF. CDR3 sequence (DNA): TGTGCCTGGAGTCTAAATCTTGAGTACACAGATACGCAGTATTTT.

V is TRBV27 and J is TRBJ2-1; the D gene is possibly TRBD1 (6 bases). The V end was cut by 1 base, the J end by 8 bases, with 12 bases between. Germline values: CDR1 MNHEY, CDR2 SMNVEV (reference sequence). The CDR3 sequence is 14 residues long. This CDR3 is CASSLYRVEDEQFF. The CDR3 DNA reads TGTGCCAGCAGTTTATACAGGGTCGAGGATGAGCAGTTCTTC.

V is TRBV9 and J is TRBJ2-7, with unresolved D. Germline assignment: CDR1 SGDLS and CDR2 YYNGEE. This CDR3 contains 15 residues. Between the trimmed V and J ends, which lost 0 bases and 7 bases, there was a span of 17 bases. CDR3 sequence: CASSVENGPLGEQYF. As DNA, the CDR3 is TGTGCCAGCAGCGTAGAAAACGGGCCCTTGGGGGAGCAGTACTTC.

CDR3 amino acids: CASSNRTSRSYNEQFF. CDR3 nucleotides: TGTGCCAGCAGCAACCGGACTAGTAGGTCCTACAATGAGCAGTTCTTC. The chain carries TRBV7-9 and TRBJ2-1; TRBD2 matches 7 bases. CDR1 and CDR2 from the germline V gene are SEHNR and FQNEAQ (reference sequence). The J segment lost 1 base and the V segment lost 5 bases, leaving 8 bases of the junction unmatched. The CDR3 totals 16 residues.

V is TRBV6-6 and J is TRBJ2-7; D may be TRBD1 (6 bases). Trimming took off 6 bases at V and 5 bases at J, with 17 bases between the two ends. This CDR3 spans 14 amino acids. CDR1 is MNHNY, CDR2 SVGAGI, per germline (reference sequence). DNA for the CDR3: TGTGCCAGCAGCCCAAAGAAGGGGGTGGACGAGCAGTACTTC. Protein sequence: CASSPKKGVDEQYF.

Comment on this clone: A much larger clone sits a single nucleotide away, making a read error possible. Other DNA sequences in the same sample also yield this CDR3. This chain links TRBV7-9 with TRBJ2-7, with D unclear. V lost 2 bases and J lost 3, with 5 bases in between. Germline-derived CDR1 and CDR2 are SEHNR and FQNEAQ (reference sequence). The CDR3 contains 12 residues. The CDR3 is CASSLNYYEQYF. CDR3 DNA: TGTGCCAGCAGCTTAAACTACTACGAGCAGTACTTC. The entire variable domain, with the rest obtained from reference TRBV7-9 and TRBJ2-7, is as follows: DTGVSQNPRHKITKRGQNVTFRCDPISEHNRLYWYRQTLGQGPEFLTYFQNEAQLEKSRLLSDRFSAERPKGSFSTLEIQRTEQGDSAMYLCASSLNYYEQYFGPGTRLTVT.

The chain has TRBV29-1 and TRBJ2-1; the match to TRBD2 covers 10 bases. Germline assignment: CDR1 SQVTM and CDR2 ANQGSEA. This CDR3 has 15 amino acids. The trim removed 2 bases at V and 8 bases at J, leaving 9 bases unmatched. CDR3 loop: CSVEPGLAGAYEQFF. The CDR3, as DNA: TGCAGCGTTGAACCTGGGCTAGCGGGAGCTTATGAGCAGTTCTTC.

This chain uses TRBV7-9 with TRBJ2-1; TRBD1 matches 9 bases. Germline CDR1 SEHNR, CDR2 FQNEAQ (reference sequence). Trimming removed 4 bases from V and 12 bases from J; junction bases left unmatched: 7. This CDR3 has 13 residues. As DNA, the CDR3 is TGTGCCAGCAGCTCAGGGACAGGGTCCCCGCAGTTCTTC. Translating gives CASSSGTGSPQFF. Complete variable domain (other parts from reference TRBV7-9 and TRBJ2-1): DTGVSQNPRHKITKRGQNVTFRCDPISEHNRLYWYRQTLGQGPEFLTYFQNEAQLEKSRLLSDRFSAERPKGSFSTLEIQRTEQGDSAMYLCASSSGTGSPQFFGPGTRLTVL.

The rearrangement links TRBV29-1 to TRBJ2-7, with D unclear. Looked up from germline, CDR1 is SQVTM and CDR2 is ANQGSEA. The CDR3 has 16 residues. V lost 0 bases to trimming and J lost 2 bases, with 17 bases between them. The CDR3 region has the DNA TGCAGCGTTGAAGATCGAGCTATGGGTAACACCTACGAGCAGTACTTC. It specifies CSVEDRAMGNTYEQYF.

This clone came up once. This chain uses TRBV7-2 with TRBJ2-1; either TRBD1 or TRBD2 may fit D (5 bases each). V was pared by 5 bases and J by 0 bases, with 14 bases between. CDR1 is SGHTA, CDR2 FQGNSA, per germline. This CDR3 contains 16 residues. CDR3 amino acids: CASSRTLGTSYNEQFF. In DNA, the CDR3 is TGTGCCAGCAGCCGGACGTTGGGGACCTCCTACAATGAGCAGTTCTTC.